This TCR beta chain was recovered during a study of T cell responses to AZD1222 COVID-19 vaccine. Note on this clone: The antigen is unknown.

The CDR3 loop spans 17 amino acids. V dropped 2 bases and J dropped 0 bases, with 16 bases sitting between them. From germline, CDR1 is SGHVS and CDR2 FNYEAQ. This table comes from immunoSEQ multiplex PCR, and its TCRdb copy is limited to in-frame clones, with some not included. Of tens of thousands of clones in the sample, roughly nine tenths were seen once. Study findings and constraints: Donors were chiefly white British, with a greater number of females, and clonal diversity was perhaps underestimated.

The source is an adult who received the AZD1222 COVID-19 vaccine. The input for sequencing was peripheral blood, taken 28 days after the second AZD1222 dose. The chain uses TRBV7-6 and TRBJ1-1; tentatively, D is TRBD1 (5 bases). The CDR3 loop reads CASSLSSGPGLNTEAFF. CDR3 DNA: TGTGCCAGCAGCTTAAGCTCGGGACCCGGTTTGAACACTGAAGCTTTCTTT.